One and the same sample provided the 9 T cell receptor beta chains below, sequenced in a study of spatial heterogeneity in lung cancer. TCRdb ran MiXCR on the 5' RACE reads and lists one entry per CDR3 protein. The sample has 85,000 to 100,000 distinct CDR3 sequences, approximately 12% seen once. Time point given: sample taken at primary tumor resection. Whole RNA came from tumor, nontumor lung or frozen PBMC and was sequenced without being sorted. The sample here was PBMCs, taken at surgery. These receptors were taken from a male donor with early-stage non-small cell lung cancer.

This clonotype was recorded at least ten times. The chain employs TRBV27 and TRBJ1-5, with D unclear. Germline V gives CDR1 MNHEY, CDR2 SMNVEV (reference sequence). V lost 5 bases and J lost 4, with 12 bases in between. There are 14 residues in the CDR3. This CDR3 reads CASSPRPGNQPQHF. CDR3 sequence (DNA): TGTGCCAGCAGTCCCAGACCCGGGAATCAGCCCCAGCATTTT.

The rearrangement uses TRBV7-9 and TRBJ2-3, with unresolved D. The CDR3 length is 17 residues. Germline assignment: CDR1 SEHNR and CDR2 FQNEAQ (reference sequence). Trimming took off 2 bases at V and 1 base at J, with 16 bases between the two ends. The CDR3 DNA follows: TGTGCCAGCAGCTTACCTCGTCGGCCGGTAGGCACAGATACGCAGTATTTT. It yields the protein CASSLPRRPVGTDTQYF. The full variable domain, in which reference TRBV7-9 and TRBJ2-3 provide the parts outside the CDR3, is DTGVSQNPRHKITKRGQNVTFRCDPISEHNRLYWYRQTLGQGPEFLTYFQNEAQLEKSRLLSDRFSAERPKGSFSTLEIQRTEQGDSAMYLCASSLPRRPVGTDTQYFGPGTRLTVL.

This clonotype was counted at least ten times. The chain links TRBV28 to TRBJ2-7; D remains unclear. This CDR3 has 15 residues. With 5 bases removed from V and 1 base from J, the gap between germline ends came to 15 bases. The V gene's germline CDR1 is MDHEN and CDR2 SYDVKM. The CDR3 DNA reads TGTGCCAGCAGTGTCGGCCGGGTAATTTCCTACGAGCAGTACTTC. Amino acid sequence: CASSVGRVISYEQYF.

The chain carries TRBV28 and TRBJ1-5, with D perhaps matching TRBD1 (5 bases). Trimming removed 10 bases from V and 2 bases from J, with 15 bases in between. This CDR3 has 14 residues. Germline values: CDR1 MDHEN, CDR2 SYDVKM. The CDR3 spells CAIIGQGGNQPQHF. Written as DNA, the CDR3 is TGTGCCATAATCGGGCAGGGAGGCAATCAGCCCCAGCATTTT.

This clonotype was recorded a few times. The V gene is TRBV5-6, the J gene TRBJ2-7; TRBD1 matches at 9 bases. CDR1 SGHDT and CDR2 YYEEEE come from the germline V gene. The CDR3 is 16 amino acids. The trim removed 4 bases at V and 5 bases at J, leaving 13 bases unmatched. The CDR3 region is CASSQDRGIIPDEQYF. For the CDR3, the DNA is TGTGCCAGCAGCCAGGACAGGGGCATCATCCCCGACGAGCAGTACTTC.

The chain combines TRBV4-2 with TRBJ1-6; D gene unclear. V shed 0 bases and J shed 8 bases, with 5 bases lying between them. The CDR3 runs to 13 residues. Germline lookup yields CDR1 LGHNA and CDR2 YNFKEQ. CDR3: CASSQDKDSPLHF. Here the CDR3 DNA reads TGTGCCAGCAGCCAAGATAAGGATTCACCCCTCCACTTT.

The chain combines TRBV20-1 with TRBJ2-2; D gene unclear. The V gene lost 1 base and the J gene lost 1 base, with 7 bases spanning the gap. CDR3 size: 14 residues. Germline V gene sequence: CDR1 DFQATT, CDR2 SNEGSKA (reference sequence). CDR3 DNA: TGCAGTGCTAGAGCCAGCGAGAACACCGGGGAGCTGTTTTTT. Protein sequence: CSARASENTGELFF.

This clonotype was counted ten times or more. The genes are TRBV5-6 and TRBJ2-3, with D perhaps being TRBD1 or TRBD2 (5 bases each). Between the trimmed V and J ends, which lost 0 bases and 6 bases, there was a span of 20 bases. Germline loops: CDR1 SGHDT, CDR2 YYEEEE. The CDR3 spans 17 residues. The CDR3 DNA reads TGTGCCAGCAGCTTGGGGGGGACGCCTATAAACAGGGATACGCAGTATTTT. Protein sequence: CASSLGGTPINRDTQYF.

This clonotype was seen at least ten times. The chain has TRBV28 and TRBJ2-3; D is undetermined. Trimming stripped 6 bases from V and 5 bases from J, with 9 bases between. The CDR3 length is 12 residues. Germline lookup yields CDR1 MDHEN and CDR2 SYDVKM. The CDR3 sequence is CASSPWLDTQYF. CDR3 DNA: TGTGCCAGCAGCCCCTGGTTAGATACGCAGTATTTT.